This paragraph reports one T cell receptor (beta chain). PCR or immunohistochemistry showed mismatch repair deficiency in every enrolled patient. The CDR3 is 14 amino acids. Per the germline V gene, CDR1 is SGHRS and CDR2 is YFSETQ. Trimming cost V 3 bases and J 4 bases; bases outside gene matches: 3. Libraries were prepared by immunoSEQ multiplex PCR; TCRdb keeps only in-frame clonotypes and omits some of them. This sample carries about 9,100 clones, approximately 85% of them seen once, and the ten largest clones take about 0.88%. The data are from a study of PD-1 blockade in mismatch repair-deficient tumors.

This specimen consisted of PBMCs, obtained roughly 46 weeks after starting pembrolizumab. The sequence was collected from an adult with mismatch repair-deficient cancer. This chain uses TRBV5-1 with TRBJ1-4, with TRBD1 matching 7 bases. The chain's CDR3 is CASSSGQYNEKLFF. For the CDR3, the DNA is TGCGCCAGCAGCTCGGGACAGTATAATGAAAAACTGTTTTTT.